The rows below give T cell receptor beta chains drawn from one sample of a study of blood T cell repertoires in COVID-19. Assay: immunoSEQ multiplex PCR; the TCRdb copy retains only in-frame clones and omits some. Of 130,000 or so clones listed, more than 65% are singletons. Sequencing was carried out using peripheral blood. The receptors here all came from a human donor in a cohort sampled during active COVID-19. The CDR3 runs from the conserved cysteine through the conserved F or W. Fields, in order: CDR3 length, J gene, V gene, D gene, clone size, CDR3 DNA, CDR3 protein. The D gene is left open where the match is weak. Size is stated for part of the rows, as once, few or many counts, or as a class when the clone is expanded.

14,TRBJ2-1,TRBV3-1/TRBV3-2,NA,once,TGTGCCAGCAGCCTCGGGATAGCGGACAATGAGCAGTTCTTC,CASSLGIADNEQFF
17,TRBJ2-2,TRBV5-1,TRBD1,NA,TGCGCCAGCAGCGACCCGGGACAGGGGCGCAAAACCGGGGAGCTGTTTTTT,CASSDPGQGRKTGELFF
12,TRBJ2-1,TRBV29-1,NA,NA,TGCAGCGTGTCGACACACCACAATGAGCAGTTCTTC,CSVSTHHNEQFF
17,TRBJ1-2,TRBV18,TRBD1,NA,TGTGCCAGCTCACCAACGACAGGGACCCCGTTTAACTATGGCTACACCTTC,CASSPTTGTPFNYGYTF
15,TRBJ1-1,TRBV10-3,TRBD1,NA,TGTGCCATCAGGGGACAGGGTGTATTGAACACTGAAGCTTTCTTT,CAIRGQGVLNTEAFF
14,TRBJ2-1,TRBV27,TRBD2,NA,TGTGCCAGCACCTGGGGAGGGCCGAGCAATGAGCAGTTCTTC,CASTWGGPSNEQFF
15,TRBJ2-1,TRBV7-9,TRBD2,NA,TGTGCCAGCAGCCCAGGGCTAGCGGAAATCAATGAGCAGTTCTTC,CASSPGLAEINEQFF
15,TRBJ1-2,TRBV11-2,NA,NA,TGTGCCAGCAGCTTAGATGCCTTTGGGGGCGATGGCTACACCTTC,CASSLDAFGGDGYTF
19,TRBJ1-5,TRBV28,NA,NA,TGTGCCAGCAGTTTCGTTTCCCCTAGACCAGAAACCCGGGGTCAGCCCCAGCATTTT,CASSFVSPRPETRGQPQHF
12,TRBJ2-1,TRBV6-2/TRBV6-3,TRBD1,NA,TGTGCCAGCAGTCGTTCTGGGACAGGGGAGTTCTTC,CASSRSGTGEFF
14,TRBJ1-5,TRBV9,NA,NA,TGTGCCAGCAGCGTAACTTCCTCCGGTCAGCCCCAGCATTTT,CASSVTSSGQPQHF
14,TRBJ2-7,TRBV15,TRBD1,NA,TGTGCCACCAGGAGGGACAGGGGCCCCTACGAGCAGTACTTC,CATRRDRGPYEQYF
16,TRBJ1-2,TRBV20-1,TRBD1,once,TGCAGTGCTAGTCCCGGGACAGGGACGATGATAGGTGGCTACACCTTC,CSASPGTGTMIGGYTF
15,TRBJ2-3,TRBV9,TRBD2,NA,TGTGCCAGCACCCAACTAGCGGCTAGCACAGATACGCAGTATTTT,CASTQLAASTDTQYF
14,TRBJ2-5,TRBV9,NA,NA,TGTGCCAGCAGCGTAGGAGCAGGCGTTCAGACCCAGTACTTC,CASSVGAGVQTQYF
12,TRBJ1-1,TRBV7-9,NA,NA,TGTGCCAGCAGTATATCAGACACTGAAGCTTTCTTT,CASSISDTEAFF
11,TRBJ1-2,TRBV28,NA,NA,TGTGCCAGCAGTTACATCTATGGCTACACCTTC,CASSYIYGYTF
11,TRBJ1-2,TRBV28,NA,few,TGTGCCAGCAGTTTGGAACAGCGCTACACCTTC,CASSLEQRYTF
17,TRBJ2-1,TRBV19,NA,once,TGTGCCAGTAGTATAGGGATCGGCGGGGGCTTAGGCAATGAGCAGTTCTTC,CASSIGIGGGLGNEQFF
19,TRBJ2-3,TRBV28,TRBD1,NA,TGTGCCAGCAGTTTCTCGACTTTTGTGAGGGGGCGCAGGGGAGATACGCAGTATTTT,CASSFSTFVRGRRGDTQYF
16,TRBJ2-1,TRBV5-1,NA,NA,TGCGCCAGCAGCTCGGGGGTTGGCGGGAAGTACAATGAGCAGTTCTTC,CASSSGVGGKYNEQFF
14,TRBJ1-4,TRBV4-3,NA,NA,TGCGCCAGCAGCCAGGCCGGGGACACTGAAAAACTGTTTTTT,CASSQAGDTEKLFF
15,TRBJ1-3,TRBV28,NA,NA,TGTGCCAGCAGCGCAAAACAGGGAGTGGGGAACACCATATATTTT,CASSAKQGVGNTIYF
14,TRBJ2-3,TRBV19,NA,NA,TGTGCCAGTAGAATGACAGCCGACACAGATACGCAGTATTTT,CASRMTADTDTQYF
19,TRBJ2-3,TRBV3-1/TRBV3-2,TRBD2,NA,TGTGCCAGCAGCCAAGATTTTTTCGGCGGAGCGGGGGGGCCGAATACGCAGTATTTT,CASSQDFFGGAGGPNTQYF
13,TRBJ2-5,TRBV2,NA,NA,TGTGCCAGCAGTCGCGAGGGCCGGGAGACCCAGTACTTC,CASSREGRETQYF
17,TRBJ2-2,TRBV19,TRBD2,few,TGTGCCAGTAGTATAGGTAGCGGGAAGGCGAACACCGGGGAGCTGTTTTTT,CASSIGSGKANTGELFF
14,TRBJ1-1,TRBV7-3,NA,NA,TGTGCCAGCAGCCGAACAGGGACGGCGGCTAAAGCTTTCTTT,CASSRTGTAAKAFF